A single sample gave rise to the 23 T cell receptor beta chains below, sequenced in a study of beta chain features in type 1 diabetes. The sequenced template was cDNA made from the entire isolated RNA. The table came from immunoSEQ multiplex PCR; TCRdb's copy has only in-frame clones and leaves some out. The profile shows 160,000 or so clones, roughly 65% of them singletons. For these TCRs, the target antigens are not known. Study results and caveats: TCRB CDR3 length was moderately but significantly reduced in all four CD4+ subsets of Type 1 diabetes patients.

Sequenced input: naive CD4+ T cells from blood. These receptors originate from a man in his thirties or forties with type 1 diabetes.

The J gene is TRBJ1-2, the V gene TRBV29-1; 7 bases align to TRBD1. J gave up 0 bases and V 7 bases, and 5 bases lay outside the gene matches. Germline values: CDR1 SQVTM, CDR2 ANQGSEA. There are 13 residues in the CDR3. In nucleotides, the CDR3 is TGCAGCGCCAACAGGGGAACTAACTATGGCTACACCTTC. This codes for CSANRGTNYGYTF.

The V call is TRBV29-1, the J call TRBJ2-7; D is ambiguous. V was pared by 3 bases and J by 0 bases, with 12 bases between. The CDR3 is 14 amino acids. Germline V gene sequence: CDR1 SQVTM, CDR2 ANQGSEA. CDR3 sequence: CSVEYSLDSYEQYF. The CDR3, as DNA: TGCAGCGTTGAGTACAGCCTAGACTCCTACGAGCAGTACTTC.

The chain recombines TRBV29-1 with TRBJ2-3; 12 nucleotides line up with TRBD2. The CDR3 is 17 residues long. From germline, CDR1 is SQVTM and CDR2 ANQGSEA. Unmatched junction bases numbered 5, after V lost 0 bases and J lost 1 base. This CDR3 reads CSVEEFWTSGGTDTQYF. The CDR3 nucleotides read TGCAGCGTTGAAGAATTCTGGACTAGCGGGGGCACAGATACGCAGTATTTT.

The V and J genes are TRBV7-2 and TRBJ2-7; 9 nucleotides match TRBD2. From germline, CDR1 is SGHTA and CDR2 FQGNSA. The V segment lost 3 bases and the J segment 4 bases; nucleotides outside the gene matches: 10. The CDR3 consists of 16 residues. In nucleotides, the CDR3 is TGTGCCAGCAGCTTTAAATTCAGCGGGGGGCAATACGAGCAGTACTTC. Residues: CASSFKFSGGQYEQYF.

This clone occurred once. The chain combines TRBV7-2 with TRBJ2-6; D possibly corresponds to TRBD1 (6 bases). CDR1 is SGHTA, CDR2 FQGNSA, per germline. The CDR3 extends over 15 amino acids. The germline V and J ends were trimmed by 6 bases and 0 bases, with 9 bases remaining between them. The CDR3, as DNA: TGTGCCAGCAGTTCGGACAGCTCTGGGGCCAACGTCCTGACTTTC. Its protein product is CASSSDSSGANVLTF.

In DNA form, the CDR3 reads TGTGCCAGCAGAGGGGCGGCTAGCAGGATCCAAGAGACCCAGTACTTC. Protein: CASRGAASRIQETQYF. The chain couples TRBV19 to TRBJ2-5; D might be TRBD1 or TRBD2, each matching 5 bases. The CDR3 is 16 amino acids. The germline V gene encodes CDR1 LNHDA and CDR2 SQIVND (reference sequence). With 9 bases removed from V and 1 base from J, the gap between germline ends came to 21 bases.

The gene calls are TRBV14 and TRBJ1-2; D is unresolved. Germline CDR1 is SGHDN and CDR2 is FVKESK. The V gene lost 1 base and the J gene lost 4 bases, with 7 bases spanning the gap. CDR3 size: 13 residues. CDR3 in amino acids: CASSQGSAYGYTF. CDR3 nucleotide sequence: TGTGCCAGCAGCCAAGGATCAGCCTATGGCTACACCTTC. The variable domain in full, completed from reference TRBV14 and TRBJ1-2, reads EAGVTQFPSHSVIEKGQTVTLRCDPISGHDNLYWYRRVMGKEIKFLLHFVKESKQDESGMPNNRFLAERTGGTYSTLKVQPAELEDSGVYFCASSQGSAYGYTFGSGTRLTVV.

CDR3 sequence reads: CASSLDYGRVYNEQFF. The CDR3 region has the DNA TGTGCCAGCAGCTTGGATTACGGCAGGGTCTACAATGAGCAGTTCTTC. This chain joins TRBV5-6 and TRBJ2-1, with a tentative D call TRBD1 (5 bases). Per germline, CDR1 SGHDT and CDR2 YYEEEE. Trimming stripped 0 bases from V and 3 bases from J, with 13 bases between. The CDR3 spans 16 residues.

The rearrangement uses TRBV9 and TRBJ2-7; 10 nucleotides align to TRBD1. Germline-derived CDR1 and CDR2 are SGDLS and YYNGEE. The V segment lost 3 bases and the J segment 6 bases; nucleotides outside the gene matches: 9. The CDR3 contains 15 residues. DNA of the CDR3: TGTGCCAGCAGCGCAAGGGGACAGGGGATCTTCGAGCAGTACTTC. This sequence encodes CASSARGQGIFEQYF.

Note on this clone: This same CDR3 is encoded by further DNA sequences in the sample. This sequence joins TRBV9 and TRBJ2-5; D gene unclear. The V and J ends lost 2 bases and 2 bases respectively, with 7 bases between them. CDR3 length: 13 amino acids. The V gene's germline CDR1 is SGDLS and CDR2 YYNGEE. The CDR3 coding sequence is TGTGCCAGCAGCGTGGGTCAGCAAGAGACCCAGTACTTC. Encoded protein: CASSVGQQETQYF.

The gene calls are TRBV29-1 and TRBJ1-1; 8 nucleotides agree with TRBD1. Germline V gene lookup returns CDR1 SQVTM and CDR2 ANQGSEA. CDR3 length: 14 residues. The trim removed 3 bases at V and 3 bases at J, leaving 6 bases unmatched. CDR3 DNA sequence: TGCAGCGTTGAGTTCAACAGGGGGGACACTGAAGCTTTCTTT. It yields the protein CSVEFNRGDTEAFF. Variable domain in full (rest from reference TRBV29-1 and TRBJ1-1): SAVISQKPSRDICQRGTSLTIQCQVDSQVTMMFWYRQQPGQSLTLIATANQGSEATYESGFVIDKFPISRPNLTFSTLTVSNMSPEDSSIYLCSVEFNRGDTEAFFGQGTRLTVV.

The V and J genes are TRBV29-1 and TRBJ2-3, with TRBD2 matching over 8 bases. J was trimmed by 2 bases and V by 5 bases; bases with no gene match: 6. The germline CDR1 and CDR2 sequences are SQVTM and ANQGSEA. This CDR3 region has 14 residues. The CDR3 nucleotides read TGCAGCGTTTCAAGCGGGGGATCCACAGATACGCAGTATTTT. This translates into CSVSSGGSTDTQYF.

The V and J genes are TRBV18 and TRBJ2-3, with D possibly TRBD1 on 5 matching bases. The CDR3 has 17 amino acids. Trimming cost V 3 bases and J 3 bases, with 19 bases left between them. Germline V gene data show CDR1 as KGHSH and CDR2 as LQKENI. CDR3 region: CASSPRLQKGRTDTQYF. The CDR3 DNA follows: TGTGCCAGCTCACCTCGGTTACAGAAGGGGCGAACAGATACGCAGTATTTT.

The chain employs TRBV7-2 and TRBJ2-3; 9 bases are a match to TRBD2. Germline V gene lookup returns CDR1 SGHTA and CDR2 FQGNSA. J was trimmed by 1 base and V by 3 bases; bases with no gene match: 5. This CDR3 region has 16 residues. CDR3 amino acids: CASSFERGARTDTQYF. The CDR3 nucleotides are TGTGCCAGCAGCTTTGAGCGGGGGGCGCGCACAGATACGCAGTATTTT.

The V call is TRBV28, the J call TRBJ2-7; D gene unclear. Per the germline V gene, CDR1 is MDHEN and CDR2 is SYDVKM. The CDR3 extends over 12 amino acids. V was pared by 5 bases and J by 7 bases, with 12 bases between. The chain's CDR3 is CASSTTVFEQYF. The CDR3, as DNA: TGTGCCAGCAGTACAACAGTTTTTGAGCAGTACTTC.

This chain uses TRBV2 with TRBJ2-3; 11 bases align to TRBD2. The CDR3 consists of 15 residues. CDR1 and CDR2 (germline): SNHLY, FYNNEI. With 6 bases clipped from V and 1 base from J, the junction kept 3 bases outside the gene matches. CDR3 nucleotide sequence: TGTGCCAGCAGGGAGACTAGCGGGGGCACAGATACGCAGTATTTT. Amino acids: CASRETSGGTDTQYF.

A remark on this clone: In the same sample, other DNA sequences code for this CDR3. This chain uses TRBV9 with TRBJ1-1; D is undetermined. This CDR3 region has 13 residues. The germline V gene has CDR1 SGDLS and CDR2 YYNGEE. The V and J ends lost 0 bases and 1 base respectively, with 4 bases between them. The CDR3 protein is CASSVGWNTEAFF. The CDR3 nucleotides are TGTGCCAGCAGCGTAGGTTGGAACACTGAAGCTTTCTTT.

There are a few counts of this clone. V usage is TRBV6-6 and J usage is TRBJ2-5, with no clear D. The CDR3 contains 16 residues. The germline V and J ends were trimmed by 1 base and 3 bases, with 15 bases remaining between them. The germline V gene has CDR1 MNHNY and CDR2 SVGAGI (reference sequence). Here the CDR3 DNA reads TGTGCCAGCAGTTACTATTCAAAGACGGTGAAAGAGACCCAGTACTTC. This gives the protein CASSYYSKTVKETQYF.

The chain links TRBV19 to TRBJ2-5; D possibly corresponds to TRBD1 (6 bases). Trimming removed 3 bases at V and 1 base at J, with 9 bases between. The germline CDR1 and CDR2 sequences are LNHDA and SQIVND (reference sequence). There are 14 residues in the CDR3. The CDR3 is CASSIWGRQETQYF. In DNA, the CDR3 is TGTGCCAGTAGTATCTGGGGGCGCCAAGAGACCCAGTACTTC.

The rearrangement joins TRBV2 to TRBJ2-1; D could derive from TRBD1 or TRBD2 (5 bases each). The CDR3 contains 13 residues. The germline CDR1 and CDR2 sequences are SNHLY and FYNNEI. V lost 5 bases to trimming and J lost 7 bases, with 12 bases between them. This CDR3 reads CASSMGRKNEQFF. In nucleotides, the CDR3 is TGTGCCAGCAGTATGGGACGGAAGAATGAGCAGTTCTTC.

The chain combines TRBV7-2 with TRBJ2-1; perhaps TRBD2 as D (6 bases). V gave up 5 bases and J gave up 5 bases, with 13 bases separating them. The CDR3 spans 14 residues. CDR1 is SGHTA, CDR2 FQGNSA, per germline. The CDR3 loop is CASSPRRGDNEQFF. The CDR3 DNA follows: TGTGCCAGCAGCCCTCGGCGGGGAGACAATGAGCAGTTCTTC.

The V call is TRBV15, the J call TRBJ1-2, with 8 bases matching TRBD1. This CDR3 spans 15 amino acids. The junction had 3 bases not matched to a gene; V was cut back by 1 base and J by 2 bases. The germline CDR1 and CDR2 sequences are LNHNV and YYDKDF (reference sequence). CDR3 in DNA: TGTGCCACCAGCAGAGCAACAGGGGGGAACTATGGCTACACCTTC. Its protein is CATSRATGGNYGYTF.

The chain links TRBV7-2 to TRBJ2-3; the match to TRBD2 covers 8 bases. Germline V lookup: CDR1 SGHTA, CDR2 FQGNSA. After removal of 4 bases from V and 4 bases from J, the junction contained 10 bases not matched to a gene. The CDR3 consists of 16 residues. CDR3 sequence reads: CASSSQAGDQADTQYF. In DNA form, the CDR3 reads TGTGCCAGCAGCTCCCAAGCGGGGGACCAGGCAGATACGCAGTATTTT.